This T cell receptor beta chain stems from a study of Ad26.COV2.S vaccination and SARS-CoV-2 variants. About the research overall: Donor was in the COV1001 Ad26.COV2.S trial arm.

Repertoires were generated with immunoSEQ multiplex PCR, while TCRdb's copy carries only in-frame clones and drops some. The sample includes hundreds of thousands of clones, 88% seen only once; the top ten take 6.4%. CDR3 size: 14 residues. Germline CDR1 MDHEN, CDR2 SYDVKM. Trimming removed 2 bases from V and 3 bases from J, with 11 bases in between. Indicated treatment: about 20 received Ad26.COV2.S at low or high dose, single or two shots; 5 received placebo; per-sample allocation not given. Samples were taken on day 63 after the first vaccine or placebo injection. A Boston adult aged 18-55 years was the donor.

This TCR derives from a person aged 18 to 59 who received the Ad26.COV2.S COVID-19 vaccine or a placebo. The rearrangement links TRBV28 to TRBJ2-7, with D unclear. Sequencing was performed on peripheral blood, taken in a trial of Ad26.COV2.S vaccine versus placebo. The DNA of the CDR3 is TGTGCCAGCAGTTTACCATCCTACTTCTACGAGCAGTACTTC. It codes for CASSLPSYFYEQYF.